The 20 T cell receptor beta chains below were found in one sample sequenced in a study of CD8 T cells in Susac syndrome (dated by TCRdb to 2018 to 2020). Library generation was performed with the immunoSEQ multiplex PCR assay. RNA was extracted with the RNeasy kit and roughly 0.45 to 1 ug was reverse transcribed using random hexamers. Starting from the raw public reads, TCRdb applied fastp trimming at Q25, assembled clones with MiXCR and retained in-frame beta chains. Rows merge per CDR3 protein into single entries with the most common DNA and genes. Present in this sample are under 200,000 distinct CDR3 sequences, roughly 90% of which were seen just once. Of the sample, about 0.1% falls within the top ten clones. Specimen: CD4+ T cells from PBMCs. Source of these receptors: a human donor with Susac syndrome.

The genes are TRBV19 and TRBJ1-5; D gene uncertain. In germline, CDR1 is LNHDA, CDR2 SQIVND (reference sequence). V was clipped by 1 base and J by 1 base, with 11 bases between them. This CDR3 is built from 16 residues. The CDR3 spells CASSIVGDRSNQPQHF. The CDR3 bases are TGTGCCAGTAGTATAGTCGGAGATCGAAGCAATCAGCCCCAGCATTTT. Filled out from reference TRBV19 and TRBJ1-5, the complete variable domain reads DGGITQSPKYLFRKEGQNVTLSCEQNLNHDAMYWYRQDPGQGLRLIYYSQIVNDFQKGDIAEGYSVSREKKESFPLTVTSAQKNPTAFYLCASSIVGDRSNQPQHFGDGTRLSIL.

The rearrangement uses TRBV18 and TRBJ2-2; the match to TRBD1 covers 11 bases. Trimming took 3 bases from V and 3 from J; bases not matched to a gene: 6. The germline gives CDR1 KGHSH, CDR2 LQKENI. The CDR3 contains 17 residues. The CDR3 is CASSPRTGGPHTGELFF. CDR3 coding DNA: TGTGCCAGCTCACCCAGGACAGGGGGCCCTCACACCGGGGAGCTGTTTTTT.

The chain uses TRBV12-3 or TRBV12-4 and TRBJ2-2; TRBD1 agrees at 9 bases. The V gene end was trimmed by 6 bases and the J gene end by 4 bases; junction bases not matched to a gene: 9. This CDR3 is 16 amino acids long. CDR3 nucleotides: TGTGCCAGCAGCCAGGGACAGGGACTGCCCACCGGGGAGCTGTTTTTT. Translation: CASSQGQGLPTGELFF.

J is TRBJ1-2 and V is TRBV12-5; possibly TRBD1 for D (6 bases). The V end was cut by 0 bases, the J end by 2 bases, with 13 bases between. Germline assignment: CDR1 LGHNT and CDR2 FRNRAP. The CDR3 has 16 amino acids. CDR3: CASGLVLQGSNYGYTF. The CDR3 region has the DNA TGTGCTAGTGGTTTGGTTCTGCAGGGGAGCAACTATGGCTACACCTTC.

In this sample, this clonotype turned up once. This chain links TRBV19 with TRBJ2-1, with 7 bases matching TRBD1. This CDR3 is built from 18 residues. Germline trimming cut 4 bases from V and 2 bases from J; bases unmatched to any gene: 14. Germline V CDR1 and CDR2: LNHDA, SQIVND (reference sequence). The CDR3 loop is CASSTRQGAVSTYNEQFF. CDR3 nucleotide sequence: TGTGCCAGTAGTACCCGACAGGGAGCAGTTTCTACCTACAATGAGCAGTTCTTC.

The chain combines TRBV7-8 with TRBJ2-7; TRBD1 is a possible D gene (6 bases). V was pared by 3 bases and J by 1 base, with 10 bases between. This CDR3 spans 14 amino acids. Per germline, CDR1 SGHVS and CDR2 FQNEAQ. In DNA form, the CDR3 reads TGTGCCAGCAGCTTCCGGGACACTTCCTACGAGCAGTACTTC. Its protein product is CASSFRDTSYEQYF.

V gene TRBV29-1 combines with J gene TRBJ2-3; possibly TRBD1 for D (6 bases). Trimming pared 4 bases from V and 2 bases from J, leaving 10 bases between. CDR3 length equals 13 residues. Germline values: CDR1 SQVTM, CDR2 ANQGSEA. The DNA for the CDR3 is TGCAGCGTTGGACAGGTTGTCACAGATACGCAGTATTTT. Amino acid sequence: CSVGQVVTDTQYF.

The rearrangement joins TRBV5-1 to TRBJ2-5, with D tentatively TRBD1 or TRBD2 (5 bases each). This CDR3 region has 16 residues. The V end lost 3 bases, the J end lost 3 bases, and 18 bases lay between the germline ends. Germline loops: CDR1 SGHRS, CDR2 YFSETQ. The CDR3 spells CASSSTGTPAKETQYF. In nucleotides, the CDR3 is TGCGCCAGCAGCTCCACCGGGACCCCGGCGAAAGAGACCCAGTACTTC.

The chain has TRBV3-1 and TRBJ2-7; a possible D gene is TRBD1 (6 bases). Looked up from germline, CDR1 is LGHDT and CDR2 is YNNKEL (reference sequence). CDR3 length: 14 amino acids. V shed 0 bases and J shed 3 bases, with 9 bases lying between them. The CDR3 region has the DNA TGTGCCAGCAGCCAAGAGACAGGCCGCTACGAGCAGTACTTC. It codes for CASSQETGRYEQYF.

This chain connects TRBV5-4 to TRBJ1-2; 7 bases map to TRBD1. Germline CDR1 and CDR2: SGHNT and YYREEE (reference sequence). This CDR3 region has 13 residues. V was clipped by 5 bases and J by 4 bases; unmatched bases: 5. CDR3 region: CASSLKGAYGYTF. The CDR3 nucleotides are TGTGCCAGCAGTTTGAAGGGGGCCTATGGCTACACCTTC.

This clonotype was counted a single time. This chain connects TRBV20-1 to TRBJ1-2, with D hard to call. The CDR3 is 13 amino acids. Trimming removed 6 bases from V and 8 bases from J, with 19 bases in between. The germline CDR1 and CDR2 sequences are DFQATT and SNEGSKA (reference sequence). The CDR3 region has the DNA TGCAGTGCCGGAACATCAAACGGGCGGGGCTACACCTTC. Translation: CSAGTSNGRGYTF.

V and J are TRBV9 and TRBJ1-2; D call uncertain. CDR1 is SGDLS, CDR2 YYNGEE, per germline. The CDR3 runs to 14 residues. V lost 3 bases, J lost 0 bases, and 9 bases lay in between. CDR3 DNA sequence: TGTGCCAGCAGCGAGGACGGCTCTAACTATGGCTACACCTTC. Residues: CASSEDGSNYGYTF. The full variable domain, its missing parts supplied by reference TRBV9 and TRBJ1-2, is DSGVTQTPKHLITATGQRVTLRCSPRSGDLSVYWYQQSLDQGLQFLIQYYNGEERAKGNILERFSAQQFPDLHSELNLSSLELGDSALYFCASSEDGSNYGYTFGSGTRLTVV.

The chain employs TRBV6-5 and TRBJ2-7, with TRBD2 as a possible D gene (5 bases). Germline V gene sequence: CDR1 MNHEY, CDR2 SVGAGI. The CDR3 covers 15 residues. V lost 0 bases and J 3 bases, leaving 12 bases between the germline ends. DNA for the CDR3: TGTGCCAGCAGTTACTCTTACGACGGGGACTACGAGCAGTACTTC. The encoded protein is CASSYSYDGDYEQYF.

This clonotype has only one observation. The rearrangement links TRBV11-2 to TRBJ2-1; a weak D match, TRBD2 (5 bases). The CDR3 totals 15 residues. Per germline, CDR1 SGHAT and CDR2 FQNNGV. The V end was cut by 2 bases, the J end by 7 bases, with 15 bases between. CDR3 residues: CASSLLHGKLNEQFF. In nucleotides, the CDR3 is TGTGCCAGCAGCTTACTTCACGGGAAGTTGAATGAGCAGTTCTTC.

V and J are TRBV7-2 and TRBJ2-2; D call uncertain. CDR3 length: 12 residues. Germline CDR1 and CDR2: SGHTA and FQGNSA. V lost 5 bases, J lost 6 bases, and 7 bases lay in between. For the CDR3, the DNA is TGTGCCAGCAGCCCTTACGCCGGGGAGCTGTTTTTT. Its translation is CASSPYAGELFF.

This rearrangement joins TRBV5-6 to TRBJ2-7; TRBD2 matches 9 bases. In germline, CDR1 is SGHDT, CDR2 YYEEEE. The junction had 5 bases not matched to a gene; V was cut back by 2 bases and J by 2 bases. The length of the CDR3 is 15 residues. The CDR3 sequence: CASSLGTSLPYEQYF. The CDR3 DNA reads as TGTGCCAGCAGCTTAGGGACTAGCCTACCCTACGAGCAGTACTTC.

This chain links TRBV14 with TRBJ2-7; 9 nucleotides line up with TRBD2. The length of the CDR3 is 13 residues. The trim removed 4 bases at V and 6 bases at J, leaving 4 bases unmatched. Germline V gives CDR1 SGHDN, CDR2 FVKESK. The CDR3: CASSLSGSGEQYF. The CDR3 DNA is TGTGCCAGCAGCCTTAGCGGGAGTGGCGAGCAGTACTTC.

The chain recombines TRBV6-5 with TRBJ1-4; 7 nucleotides line up with TRBD1. J lost 0 bases, V lost 4 bases, and 2 bases had no gene match. The CDR3 totals 15 residues. Germline CDR1 is MNHEY and CDR2 is SVGAGI. The CDR3, as DNA: TGTGCCAGCAGTTCAGGACAGGCAACTAATGAAAAACTGTTTTTT. This codes for CASSSGQATNEKLFF.

The rearrangement uses TRBV11-2 and TRBJ2-4, with a weak D call TRBD2 (6 bases). Between the trimmed V and J ends, which lost 0 bases and 0 bases, there was a span of 15 bases. The CDR3 contains 18 residues. The germline CDR1 and CDR2 sequences are SGHAT and FQNNGV. This CDR3 is CASSLEWDSSLAKNIQYF. Written as DNA, the CDR3 is TGTGCCAGCAGCTTAGAATGGGACTCATCACTAGCCAAAAACATTCAGTACTTC.

The chain recombines TRBV7-2 with TRBJ1-3, with no clear D. The CDR3 is made up of 15 amino acids. V lost 5 bases to trimming and J lost 1 base, with 12 bases between them. Germline V gene sequence: CDR1 SGHTA, CDR2 FQGNSA. The DNA of the CDR3 is TGTGCCAGCAGCCCCCCGTGGGGTTCTGGAAACACCATATATTTT. Encoded protein: CASSPPWGSGNTIYF.